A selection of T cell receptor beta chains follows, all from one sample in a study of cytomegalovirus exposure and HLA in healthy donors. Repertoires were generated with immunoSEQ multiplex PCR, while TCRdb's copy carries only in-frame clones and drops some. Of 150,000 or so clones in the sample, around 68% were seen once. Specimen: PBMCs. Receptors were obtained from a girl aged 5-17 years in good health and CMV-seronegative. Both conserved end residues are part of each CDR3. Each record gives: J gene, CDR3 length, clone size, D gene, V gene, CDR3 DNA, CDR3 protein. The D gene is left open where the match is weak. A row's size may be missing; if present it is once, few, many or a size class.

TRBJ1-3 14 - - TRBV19 TGTGCCAGTAGTATCACGTCCCAGGGAAACACCATATATTTT CASSITSQGNTIYF
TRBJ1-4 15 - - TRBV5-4 TGTGCCAGCAGCTTGGTAGGAGAGGCTAATGAAAAACTGTTTTTT CASSLVGEANEKLFF
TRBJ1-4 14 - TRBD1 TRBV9 TGTGCCAGCAGCGTTGGGACAGGGGCCGAAAAACTGTTTTTT CASSVGTGAEKLFF
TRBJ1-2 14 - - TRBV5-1 TGCGCCAGCAGCCCAGGGGACGTTCGGTATGGCTACACCTTC CASSPGDVRYGYTF
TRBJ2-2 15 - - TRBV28 TGTGCCAGCAGTTCAACAGGGGGGGTCACCGGGGAGCTGTTTTTT CASSSTGGVTGELFF
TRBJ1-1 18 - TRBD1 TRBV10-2 TGCGCCAGCAGTGAGAGAGGTGGGACAGGGGGCTCTTCTACAGAAGCTTTCTTT CASSERGGTGGSSTEAFF
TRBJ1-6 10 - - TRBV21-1 TGTGCCGGAGTGTGGTCACCCCTCCACTTT CAGVWSPLHF
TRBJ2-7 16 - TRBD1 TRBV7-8 TGTGCCAGCAGCTTATCCAGTTCCGGGACAGGCTACGAGCAGTACTTC CASSLSSSGTGYEQYF
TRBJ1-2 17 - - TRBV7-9 TGTGCCAGCAGCCCTGGGGGGGGCGCTTTGGGTGGCTATGGCTACACCTTC CASSPGGGALGGYGYTF
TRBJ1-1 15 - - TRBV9 TGTGCCAGCAGCGTAGAGGGGCAGGGTAACACTGAAGCTTTCTTT CASSVEGQGNTEAFF
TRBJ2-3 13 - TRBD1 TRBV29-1 TGCAGCGTTACAGAGGGGGCAGCCGATACGCAGTATTTT CSVTEGAADTQYF
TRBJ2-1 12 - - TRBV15 TGTGCCACCAGCAGAGATCATGATGAGCAGTTCTTC CATSRDHDEQFF
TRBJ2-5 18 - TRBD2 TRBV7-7 TGTGCCAGCAGCTTAGGGGGGACTAGCGGGGGGGCCGTAGAGACCCAGTACTTC CASSLGGTSGGAVETQYF
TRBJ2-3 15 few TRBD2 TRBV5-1 TGCGCCAGCAGCCGCAGCGGGGGCAGCACAGATACGCAGTATTTT CASSRSGGSTDTQYF
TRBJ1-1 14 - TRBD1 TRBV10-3 TGTGCCATCAGTGCGGACAGGGGGAACACTGAAGCTTTCTTT CAISADRGNTEAFF
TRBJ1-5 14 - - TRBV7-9 TGTGCCAGCAGCTTTGAGGGAAATAATCAGCCCCAGCATTTT CASSFEGNNQPQHF
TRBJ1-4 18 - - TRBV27 TGTGCCAGCAGTTTCAAGTCCGGCGGAGGGGACACTAATGAAAAACTGTTTTTT CASSFKSGGGDTNEKLFF